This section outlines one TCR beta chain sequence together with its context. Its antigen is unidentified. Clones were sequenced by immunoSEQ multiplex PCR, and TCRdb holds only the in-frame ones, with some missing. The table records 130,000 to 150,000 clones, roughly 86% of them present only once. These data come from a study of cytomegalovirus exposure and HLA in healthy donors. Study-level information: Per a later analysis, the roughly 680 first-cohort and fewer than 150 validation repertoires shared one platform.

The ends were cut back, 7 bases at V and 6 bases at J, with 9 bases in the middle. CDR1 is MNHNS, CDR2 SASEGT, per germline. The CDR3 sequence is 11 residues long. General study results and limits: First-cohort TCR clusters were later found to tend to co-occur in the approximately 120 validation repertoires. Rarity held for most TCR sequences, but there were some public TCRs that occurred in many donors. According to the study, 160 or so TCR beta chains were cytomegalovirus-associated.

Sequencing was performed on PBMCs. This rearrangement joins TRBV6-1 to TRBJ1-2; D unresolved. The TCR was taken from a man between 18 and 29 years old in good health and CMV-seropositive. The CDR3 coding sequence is TGTGCCAGCACGGTATCCGATGGCTACACCTTC. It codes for CASTVSDGYTF.